This passage covers 27 T cell receptor beta chains from one sample sequenced in a study of T-cell memory formation after mild COVID-19. One entry per CDR3 protein, called by TCRdb with MiXCR from the 5' RACE reads. In the table there are 550,000 to 600,000 distinct CDR3 sequences, about 20% of which are singletons. Sequencing input: PBMCs or a T cell subset sorted from them (not recorded which). All receptors derive from an adult woman who had mild COVID-19 (a few samples of this study predate the infection). Cell type and time point are not known.

The chain carries TRBV7-2 and TRBJ1-1; D is possibly TRBD1 (5 bases). Germline CDR1 and CDR2: SGHTA and FQGNSA. With 4 bases removed from V and 3 bases from J, the gap between germline ends came to 9 bases. The CDR3 runs to 13 residues. CDR3 coding DNA: TGTGCCAGCAGCTGGCAGGGCTACACTGAAGCTTTCTTT. Translated, it gives CASSWQGYTEAFF.

The CDR3 spells CASSGAGPGTQYF. CDR3 sequence (DNA): TGTGCCAGCAGCGGGGCCGGCCCAGGGACCCAGTACTTC. The chain links TRBV9 to TRBJ2-5, with D uncertain. CDR1 and CDR2 (germline): SGDLS, YYNGEE. The CDR3 consists of 13 residues. Trimming shortened V by 3 bases and J by 7 bases, and 13 bases separated the two germline ends.

The chain employs TRBV5-1 and TRBJ2-5; 9 bases line up with TRBD2. Germline lookup yields CDR1 SGHRS and CDR2 YFSETQ. This CDR3 is 16 amino acids long. J lost 8 bases, V lost 0 bases, and 11 bases had no gene match. The CDR3 reads CASSLAKAGGPDTQYF. CDR3 DNA sequence: TGCGCCAGCAGCTTGGCCAAGGCGGGGGGGCCGGATACCCAGTACTTC.

This clonotype came up a few times. The chain uses TRBV5-1 and TRBJ1-4, with D uncertain. With 2 bases removed from V and 0 bases from J, the gap between germline ends came to 8 bases. This CDR3 has 15 residues. Germline V lookup: CDR1 SGHRS, CDR2 YFSETQ. Written as DNA, the CDR3 is TGCGCCAGCAGCTTTGGGGTAACAACTAATGAAAAACTGTTTTTT. It encodes CASSFGVTTNEKLFF.

This clonotype was found a few times. The gene calls are TRBV5-1 and TRBJ2-3; 8 nucleotides align to TRBD1. The V segment lost 4 bases and the J segment 6 bases; nucleotides outside the gene matches: 10. Germline V gene sequence: CDR1 SGHRS, CDR2 YFSETQ. The CDR3 is 15 residues long. The CDR3 is CASSGDGQGVDTQYF. CDR3 DNA: TGCGCCAGCAGCGGGGATGGACAGGGTGTGGATACGCAGTATTTT.

The chain links TRBV4-3 to TRBJ1-1; 8 bases match TRBD1. V gave up 0 bases and J gave up 6 bases; unmatched junction bases: 9. Germline CDR1 LGHNA, CDR2 YSLEER. The CDR3 extends over 16 amino acids. CDR3: CASSQDQGQVMAEAFF. The CDR3, as DNA: TGCGCCAGCAGCCAAGATCAGGGACAGGTGATGGCTGAAGCTTTCTTT.

The table lists this clonotype with a count of one. The chain carries TRBV5-1 and TRBJ1-1; 9 bases match TRBD1. Trimming removed 6 bases from V and 7 bases from J; junction bases left unmatched: 13. Germline V gives CDR1 SGHRS, CDR2 YFSETQ. This CDR3 is 15 amino acids long. CDR3 nucleotide sequence: TGCGCCAGCATCGTTTCCGGACAGGGGAGGGGTGAAGCTTTCTTT. Its translation: CASIVSGQGRGEAFF. Using reference TRBV5-1 and TRBJ1-1 for the parts outside the CDR3, the full variable domain is KAGVTQTPRYLIKTRGQQVTLSCSPISGHRSVSWYQQTPGQGLQFLFEYFSETQRNKGNFPGRFSGRQFSNSRSEMNVSTLELGDSALYLCASIVSGQGRGEAFFGQGTRLTVV.

The sample holds many counts of this clonotype. The J gene is TRBJ2-1, the V gene TRBV15, with 12 bases identical to TRBD1. V lost 6 bases and J lost 6; bases outside the gene matches: 9. Per germline, CDR1 LNHNV and CDR2 YYDKDF (reference sequence). The CDR3 spans 16 residues. For the CDR3, the DNA is TGTGCCACCAGTCCCTATGGGGACAGGGGGCCCAATGAGCAGTTCTTC. Protein: CATSPYGDRGPNEQFF. The whole variable domain, filled in from reference TRBV15 and TRBJ2-1, reads DAMVIQNPRYQVTQFGKPVTLSCSQTLNHNVMYWYQQKSSQAPKLLFHYYDKDFNNEADTPDNFQSRRPNTSFCFLDIRSPGLGDTAMYLCATSPYGDRGPNEQFFGPGTRLTVL.

This chain joins TRBV2 and TRBJ2-7, with D possibly called TRBD1 or TRBD2 (6 bases each). V was trimmed by 7 bases and J by 2 bases, leaving 15 bases between them. The CDR3 loop spans 14 amino acids. Per germline, CDR1 SNHLY and CDR2 FYNNEI. As DNA, the CDR3 is TGTGCCAGCATTGAGGGGGGCGCCCCCTACGAGCAGTACTTC. It is translated as CASIEGGAPYEQYF.

The chain joins TRBV27 to TRBJ1-6; 9 bases fit TRBD1. J was trimmed by 6 bases and V by 4 bases; bases with no gene match: 4. Germline CDR1 reads MNHEY; CDR2 reads SMNVEV (reference sequence). The CDR3 spans 15 residues. CDR3 DNA: TGTGCCAGCAGTTCCGGACAGGGGTTTAATTCACCCCTCCACTTT. Amino acid sequence: CASSSGQGFNSPLHF.

The V gene is TRBV20-1, the J gene TRBJ2-5, with D maybe TRBD2 (6 bases). The CDR3 loop spans 12 amino acids. Germline V gene lookup returns CDR1 DFQATT and CDR2 SNEGSKA (reference sequence). Deletions cut 3 bases from V and 10 bases from J, with 15 bases between. The CDR3 nucleotides are TGCAGTGCTAGGATTGAGGCGGGGAGCCAGTACTTC. It is translated as CSARIEAGSQYF.

The J gene is TRBJ2-6, the V gene TRBV29-1; possible D gene TRBD1, 6 bases. This CDR3 has 14 amino acids. Germline V gives CDR1 SQVTM, CDR2 ANQGSEA. V lost 1 base and J 4 bases, leaving 8 bases between the germline ends. CDR3 nucleotides: TGCAGCGTTGAAGCAGGGGTCGGGGCCAACGTCCTGACTTTC. This sequence encodes CSVEAGVGANVLTF.

This clonotype was counted only a few times. This chain connects TRBV20-1 to TRBJ2-1, with TRBD2 matching over 13 bases. V lost 0 bases to trimming and J lost 6 bases; unmatched junction nucleotides: 2. Germline assignment: CDR1 DFQATT and CDR2 SNEGSKA (reference sequence). The CDR3 consists of 15 residues. The DNA of the CDR3 is TGCAGTGCTAGAGATGGGACTAGCGGGACCAATGAGCAGTTCTTC. It yields the protein CSARDGTSGTNEQFF.

This clonotype occurred a few times. This chain connects TRBV20-1 to TRBJ1-5, with D hard to call. There are 15 residues in the CDR3. V lost 3 bases and J lost 0, with 12 bases in between. Germline V gene lookup returns CDR1 DFQATT and CDR2 SNEGSKA (reference sequence). The CDR3 region is CSARGDSLSNQPQHF. The CDR3 bases are TGCAGTGCTAGGGGAGATAGCCTTAGCAATCAGCCCCAGCATTTT.

CDR3 nucleotide sequence: TGTGCCAGCAGCCTATATTGGGGGTCCGGGGCTGGAAACACCATATATTTT. This codes for CASSLYWGSGAGNTIYF. V is TRBV12-3 or TRBV12-4 and J is TRBJ1-3; the D gene is possibly TRBD1 (5 bases). Trimming shortened V by 6 bases and J by 2 bases, and 20 bases separated the two germline ends. This CDR3 region has 17 residues.

The chain carries TRBV9 and TRBJ2-6; D is ambiguous. CDR1 and CDR2 (germline): SGDLS, YYNGEE. Trimming shortened V by 2 bases and J by 0 bases, and 12 bases separated the two germline ends. The CDR3 totals 17 residues. In DNA, the CDR3 is TGTGCCAGCAGCGTGGGCATCTTGGACTCTGGGGCCAACGTCCTGACTTTC. Its translation: CASSVGILDSGANVLTF.

The chain joins TRBV7-2 to TRBJ2-1, with 10 bases lining up with TRBD2. The V and J ends lost 0 bases and 5 bases, in that order; junction bases with no gene match: 7. Germline lookup yields CDR1 SGHTA and CDR2 FQGNSA. The CDR3 spans 17 residues. CDR3 nucleotide sequence: TGTGCCAGCAGCTTAGCGCGAGTTAGCGGGAGGAACAATGAGCAGTTCTTC. Its translation is CASSLARVSGRNNEQFF.

This clonotype was counted at least ten times. The germline gene is not matched at one end of the junction; a read error may be the cause. The chain recombines TRBV5-1 with TRBJ1-6, with 9 bases matching TRBD1. In germline, CDR1 is SGHRS, CDR2 YFSETQ. This CDR3 has 14 amino acids. This chain's CDR3 is CASSSGTGNSPLHF. CDR3 sequence (DNA): TGTGCCAGCAGCTCGGGGACAGGGAATTCACCCCTCCACTTT.

The chain is built from TRBV29-1 and TRBJ2-2, with D perhaps matching TRBD1 (6 bases). The CDR3 loop spans 11 amino acids. The V gene's germline CDR1 is SQVTM and CDR2 ANQGSEA. V lost 8 bases, J lost 7 bases, and 11 bases lay in between. Written as DNA, the CDR3 is TGCAGCCACAGGGCAAACGGGGAGCTGTTTTTT. It translates to CSHRANGELFF.

The rearrangement joins TRBV11-2 to TRBJ2-7, with D unresolved. The CDR3 spans 12 residues. The V end lost 0 bases, the J end lost 6 bases, and 6 bases lay between the germline ends. CDR1 SGHAT and CDR2 FQNNGV come from the germline V gene. Here the CDR3 DNA reads TGTGCCAGCAGCTTAGAGAACAGCGAGCAGTACTTC. Its protein product is CASSLENSEQYF.

This clonotype was seen more than once but under ten times. The chain's CDR3 is CASSQDARRRAGGEETQYF. The CDR3 DNA sequence: TGTGCCAGCAGCCAAGATGCCAGGCGGAGGGCGGGGGGAGAAGAGACCCAGTACTTC. V gene TRBV4-2 combines with J gene TRBJ2-5, with 8 bases identical to TRBD2. V trimming: 0 bases; J trimming: 3 bases; junction bases outside the gene matches: 15. This CDR3 comprises 19 residues. The germline V gene encodes CDR1 LGHNA and CDR2 YNFKEQ.

The V call is TRBV2, the J call TRBJ1-1, with TRBD1 matching over 9 bases. Germline lookup yields CDR1 SNHLY and CDR2 FYNNEI. This CDR3 comprises 14 residues. Trimming at V came to 5 bases and at J to 4 bases, leaving 5 bases not matched to a gene. Written as DNA, the CDR3 is TGTGCCAGCAGTTGGAACAGGGGGCGCACTGAAGCTTTCTTT. This codes for CASSWNRGRTEAFF.

This clonotype has more than one count but fewer than ten. This chain uses TRBV7-2 with TRBJ2-3; 8 positions agree with TRBD1. With V trimmed by 5 bases and J by 2 bases, 6 bases remained unmatched. The germline V gene has CDR1 SGHTA and CDR2 FQGNSA. The CDR3 covers 15 residues. The CDR3 bases are TGTGCCAGCAGCCTCGACAGGGGAAACACAGATACGCAGTATTTT. Translation: CASSLDRGNTDTQYF.

The chain joins TRBV24-1 to TRBJ2-1; TRBD1 matches at 7 bases. The V gene's germline CDR1 is KGHDR and CDR2 SFDVKD. Germline trimming cut 7 bases from V and 2 bases from J; bases unmatched to any gene: 10. The CDR3 is 16 amino acids. This CDR3 reads CATRNSGTEAYNEQFF. The CDR3 bases are TGTGCCACCAGAAACTCCGGGACAGAGGCCTACAATGAGCAGTTCTTC.

This clonotype was seen a handful of times. The V gene is TRBV6-6, the J gene TRBJ1-1, with TRBD1 matching over 12 bases. Germline CDR1 and CDR2: MNHNY and SVGAGI (reference sequence). CDR3 length: 19 amino acids. The V gene end was trimmed by 4 bases and the J gene end by 1 base; junction bases not matched to a gene: 13. DNA of the CDR3: TGTGCCAGCAGTTCTCCTTTCCGGGACAGGGGGCGCGGGAACACTGAAGCTTTCTTT. Amino acid sequence: CASSSPFRDRGRGNTEAFF.

The chain is built from TRBV4-3 and TRBJ1-1, with D perhaps TRBD1 (5 bases). The germline V gene has CDR1 LGHNA and CDR2 YSLEER. CDR3 length: 18 amino acids. V was trimmed by 0 bases and J by 0 bases, leaving 17 bases between them. CDR3 loop: CASSQEAVGAAVNTEAFF. CDR3 nucleotide sequence: TGCGCCAGCAGCCAAGAAGCCGTAGGGGCAGCGGTGAACACTGAAGCTTTCTTT.

This rearrangement joins TRBV6-5 to TRBJ1-2, with D perhaps matching TRBD1 (6 bases). The CDR3 is made up of 14 amino acids. V lost 5 bases and J lost 8, with 18 bases in between. Germline CDR1 reads MNHEY; CDR2 reads SVGAGI. The CDR3 loop is CASSKQGRGSGYTF. Written as DNA, the CDR3 is TGTGCCAGCAGTAAACAGGGACGAGGGTCCGGCTACACCTTC.